These T cell receptor beta chains were read from a single sample in a study of identifying expanded T cells in peripheral blood. This table comes from immunoSEQ multiplex PCR, and its TCRdb copy is limited to in-frame clones, with some not included. The repertoire holds around 120,000 clones, 85% to 90% seen once, with about a sixth in the top ten. Sequenced material: blood. The receptor set was obtained from a person aged 18 to 70 in good health. CDR3s include the opening cysteine and the closing phenylalanine or tryptophan. A D gene is named only where the DNA matches it firmly. Some rows mark clone size as missing; the rest say once, few, many or name a class of expanded clone.

>16|NA|NA|TRBJ1-2|TRBV9
CASSVALEGVGYGYTF
TGTGCCAGCAGCGTAGCCTTAGAGGGGGTCGGTTATGGCTACACCTTC
>14|NA|NA|TRBJ2-5|TRBV7-8
CASSPRRSQETQYF
TGTGCCAGCAGTCCAAGACGGTCCCAAGAGACCCAGTACTTC
>14|NA|NA|TRBJ2-5|TRBV25-1
CASSSRLRGETQYF
TGTGCCAGCTCTTCCCGCCTTCGAGGGGAGACCCAGTACTTC
>15|few|NA|TRBJ2-7|TRBV7-9
CASSPFFPLSYEQYF
TGTGCCAGCAGCCCATTCTTCCCCTTGTCCTACGAGCAGTACTTC
>15|NA|TRBD2|TRBJ2-1|TRBV7-9
CASSLLAGSYNEQFF
TGTGCCAGCAGCTTACTAGCGGGCTCCTACAATGAGCAGTTCTTC
>13|NA|NA|TRBJ2-7|TRBV6-1
CASSVGPSYEQYF
TGTGCCAGCAGTGTTGGACCTAGCTACGAGCAGTACTTC
>16|NA|TRBD1|TRBJ2-2|TRBV6-5
CASSYEAGGLTGELFF
TGTGCCAGCAGTTACGAGGCAGGGGGATTGACCGGGGAGCTGTTTTTT
>14|NA|NA|TRBJ1-3|TRBV6-5
CASGSGGSGNTIYF
TGTGCCAGCGGTTCGGGAGGCTCTGGAAACACCATATATTTT
>15|NA|NA|TRBJ1-2|TRBV6-6
CASSYSIQESYGYTF
TGTGCCAGCAGTTACTCGATACAGGAAAGCTATGGCTACACCTTC
>17|NA|NA|TRBJ1-2|TRBV11-2
CASSLDEGGGTYYGYTF
TGTGCCAGCAGCTTAGATGAGGGGGGAGGTACTTACTATGGCTACACCTTC
>16|NA|TRBD1|TRBJ1-5|TRBV19
CASQARTGGRNQPQHF
TGTGCCAGCCAGGCCCGGACAGGGGGGCGCAATCAGCCCCAGCATTTT
>13|NA|TRBD1|TRBJ2-7|TRBV12-5
CASGWGTGLEQYF
TGTGCTAGTGGATGGGGGACAGGTTTAGAGCAGTACTTC
>15|NA|NA|TRBJ2-4|TRBV19
CASNKGVGSKNIQYF
TGTGCCAGTAATAAAGGGGTTGGGTCCAAAAACATTCAGTACTTC
>15|NA|NA|TRBJ1-1|TRBV28
CASKTVGYMNTEAFF
TGTGCCAGCAAAACTGTTGGCTATATGAACACTGAAGCTTTCTTT
>17|NA|TRBD2|TRBJ2-3|TRBV4-1
CASSPRGPSGGEDTQYF
TGCGCCAGCAGCCCGCGGGGACCTAGCGGGGGGGAGGATACGCAGTATTTT
>15|NA|NA|TRBJ1-3|TRBV19
CASSYRASSGNTIYF
TGTGCCAGTAGTTACCGGGCCTCCTCTGGAAACACCATATATTTT
>18|NA|NA|TRBJ1-1|TRBV2
CASTRRGGHGVVDTEAFF
TGTGCCAGCACCAGGAGGGGGGGGCATGGGGTAGTGGACACTGAAGCTTTCTTT
>15|NA|TRBD1|TRBJ2-5|TRBV28
CASSFPRQGRETQYF
TGTGCCAGCAGTTTCCCAAGACAGGGGAGGGAGACCCAGTACTTC
>13|NA|NA|TRBJ1-1|TRBV5-1
CASSLEVNTEAFF
TGCGCCAGCAGCTTGGAGGTGAACACTGAAGCTTTCTTT
>13|NA|NA|TRBJ2-1|TRBV9
CASSSGSVRGQFF
TGTGCCAGCAGCTCAGGGTCGGTTCGGGGGCAGTTCTTC
>14|NA|TRBD1|TRBJ2-6|TRBV7-2
CASSFQGAGNVLTF
TGTGCCAGCAGCTTTCAGGGGGCGGGCAACGTCCTGACTTTC
>15|NA|NA|TRBJ1-1|TRBV4-3
CASSQERVEGTEAFF
TGCGCCAGCAGCCAAGAAAGGGTGGAGGGCACTGAAGCTTTCTTT
>14|NA|TRBD1|TRBJ1-3|TRBV19
CASADRGPGNTIYF
TGTGCCAGTGCCGACAGGGGCCCTGGAAACACCATATATTTT
>17|few|TRBD1|TRBJ1-2|TRBV5-5
CASSLVSADRGSGGYTF
TGTGCCAGCAGCTTGGTGAGTGCGGACAGGGGATCAGGAGGCTACACCTTC
>13|NA|NA|TRBJ2-5|TRBV19
CASSKTPGETQYF
TGTGCCAGTAGTAAGACACCCGGGGAGACCCAGTACTTC
>16|once|TRBD2|TRBJ2-3|TRBV7-8
CASSSSGGTVMDTQYF
TGTGCCAGCAGCTCTAGCGGGGGGACGGTCATGGATACGCAGTATTTT
>14|NA|NA|TRBJ2-7|TRBV5-1
CASSFGGDAPEQYF
TGCGCCAGCAGCTTCGGGGGAGATGCGCCCGAGCAGTACTTC
>12|NA|NA|TRBJ1-2|TRBV6-4
CASTPGRVGYTF
TGTGCCAGCACCCCAGGCAGGGTTGGCTACACCTTC
>12|NA|NA|TRBJ2-3|TRBV7-2
CASSSTTDTQYF
TGTGCCAGCAGCTCAACCACAGATACGCAGTATTTT
>15|NA|NA|TRBJ2-2|TRBV6-5
CASSYSGGPHGELFF
TGTGCCAGCAGTTATTCCGGGGGACCCCACGGGGAGCTGTTTTTT
>15|many|NA|TRBJ2-5|TRBV7-2
CASSYQRGGGETQYF
TGTGCCAGCAGCTATCAAAGGGGGGGCGGGGAGACCCAGTACTTC
>15|NA|NA|TRBJ1-1|TRBV4-2
CASSLDRTYSTPAFF
TGTGCCAGCAGCTTGGACCGAACTTACTCCACCCCAGCTTTCTTT
>16|NA|TRBD1|TRBJ1-6|TRBV7-9
CASSSAGGTGLSPLHF
TGTGCCAGCAGCTCAGCTGGGGGGACAGGGCTGTCACCCCTCCACTTT
>16|NA|TRBD2|TRBJ2-1|TRBV5-1
CASSLLAGGLSDEQFF
TGCGCCAGCAGCTTGCTAGCGGGGGGGCTGAGCGATGAGCAGTTCTTC
>13|NA|NA|TRBJ2-5|TRBV7-9
CASSLQGRETQYF
TGTGCCAGCAGCCTTCAGGGGCGAGAGACCCAGTACTTC